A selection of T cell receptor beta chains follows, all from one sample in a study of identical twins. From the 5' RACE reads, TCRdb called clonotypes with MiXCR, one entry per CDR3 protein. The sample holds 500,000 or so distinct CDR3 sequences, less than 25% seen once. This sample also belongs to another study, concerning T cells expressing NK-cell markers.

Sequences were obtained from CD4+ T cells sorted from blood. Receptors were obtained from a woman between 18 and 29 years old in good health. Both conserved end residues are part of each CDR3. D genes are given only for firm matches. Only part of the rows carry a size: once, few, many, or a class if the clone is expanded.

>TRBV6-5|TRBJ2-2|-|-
TGTGCCAGCAGTTACGGTGGAGTCACCGGGGAGCTGTTTTTT
CASSYGGVTGELFF
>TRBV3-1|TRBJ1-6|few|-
TGTGCCAGCAGCCAAGGCGGGGCGAGAAATTCACCCCTCCACTTT
CASSQGGARNSPLHF
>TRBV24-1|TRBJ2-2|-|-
TGTGCCACCAGTGATTATAGGGGGGAGCTGTTTTTT
CATSDYRGELFF
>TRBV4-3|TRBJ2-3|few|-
TGCGCCAGCAGCCTCCTCCGGGGAGATACGCAGTATTTT
CASSLLRGDTQYF
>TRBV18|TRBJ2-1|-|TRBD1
TGTGCCAGCTCACGTGGGACAGGGGGGTACAATGAGCAGTTCTTC
CASSRGTGGYNEQFF
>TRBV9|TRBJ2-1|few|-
TGTGCCAGCAGCGTATCCCTAGCTAGGGAGCCCTACAATGAGCAGTTCTTC
CASSVSLAREPYNEQFF
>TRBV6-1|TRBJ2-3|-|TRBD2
TGTGCCAGCAGTGAAAGAACGGGAGGGGTGGTGGGTACGCAGTATTTT
CASSERTGGVVGTQYF
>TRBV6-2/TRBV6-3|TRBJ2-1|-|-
TGTGCCAGCAGTTACTTAGGAGGGGGTGAGCAGTTCTTC
CASSYLGGGEQFF
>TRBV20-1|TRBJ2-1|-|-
TGCAGTGCTCCACGTCGGGGTGAGCAGTTCTTC
CSAPRRGEQFF
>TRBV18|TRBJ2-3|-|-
TGTGCCAGCTCACGGGGCACAATGACAGATACGCAGTATTTT
CASSRGTMTDTQYF
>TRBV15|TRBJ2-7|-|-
TGTGCCACCAGCAGAGCTTCCGGGCTAGCGTCTTGGGAGCAGTACTTC
CATSRASGLASWEQYF
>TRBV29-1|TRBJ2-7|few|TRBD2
TGCAGCGTCCGCGGGGGGGGCCCGGGACGCGAGCAGTACTTC
CSVRGGGPGREQYF
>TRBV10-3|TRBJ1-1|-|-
TGTGCCATCAGTGATATGGGGATGAGGGACACTGAAGCTTTCTTT
CAISDMGMRDTEAFF
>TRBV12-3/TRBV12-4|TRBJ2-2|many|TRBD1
TGTGCCAGCAGCCAGACAGGGAAGCTGTTTTTT
CASSQTGKLFF
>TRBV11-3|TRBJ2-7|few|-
TGTGCCAGCGTGAAGAGGGGGGGCTACGAGCAGTACTTC
CASVKRGGYEQYF
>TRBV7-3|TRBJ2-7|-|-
TGTGCCAGCAGCCCCCCGGGGCAGTACTTC
CASSPPGQYF
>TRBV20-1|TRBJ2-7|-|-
TGCAGTGCTAGAGTTAGGGGCAATACCTACGAGCAGTACTTC
CSARVRGNTYEQYF
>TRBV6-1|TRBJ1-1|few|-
TGTGCCAGCAGGAGGTCGGGACACAACACTGAAGCTTTCTTT
CASRRSGHNTEAFF
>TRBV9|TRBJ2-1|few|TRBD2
TGTGCCAGCAGCATATACCCGGGACTAGCGGGAGAAGGTGAGCAGTTCTTC
CASSIYPGLAGEGEQFF
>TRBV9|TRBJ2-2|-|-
TGTGCCAGCAGCATACAGGGCGGTCGGGAGCTGTTTTTT
CASSIQGGRELFF
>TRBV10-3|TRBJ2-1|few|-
TGTGCCATCAGTGAGAAAGGTAACTCCTACAATGAGCAGTTCTTC
CAISEKGNSYNEQFF
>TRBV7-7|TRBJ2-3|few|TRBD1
TGTGCTAGCAGCGCACAGGGGATGACAGATACGCAGTATTTT
CASSAQGMTDTQYF
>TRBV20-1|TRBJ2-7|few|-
TGCAGTGCTAGTGCCAGTGTCACCTACGAGCAGTACTTC
CSASASVTYEQYF
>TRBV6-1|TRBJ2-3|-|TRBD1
TGTGCCAGCAGAAACCGGGGACAGGGGAAAGGTGATACGCAGTATTTT
CASRNRGQGKGDTQYF
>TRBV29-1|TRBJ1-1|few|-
TGCAGCGTAGCGGGGGCAGAGAACACTGAAGCTTTCTTT
CSVAGAENTEAFF
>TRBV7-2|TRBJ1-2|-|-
TGTGCCAGCACCCTCGACCGGGGCGGATATGGCTACACCTTC
CASTLDRGGYGYTF
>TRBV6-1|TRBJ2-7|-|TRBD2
TGTGCCAGCCGCCCCTACACCGGGACTAGCGCTTACGAGCAGTACTTC
CASRPYTGTSAYEQYF
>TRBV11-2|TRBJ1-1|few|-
TGTGCCAGCAGCTTACTCGGGCCGCTACCCTTGAACACTGAAGCTTTCTTT
CASSLLGPLPLNTEAFF
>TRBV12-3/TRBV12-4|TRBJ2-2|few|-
TGTGCCAGCAGTTTGTCGTCAGGTGGGGGCGGGGAGCTGTTTTTT
CASSLSSGGGGELFF
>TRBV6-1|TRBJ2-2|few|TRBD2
TGTGCCAGCAGGACTAGCGGGAAGAACACCGGGGAGCTGTTTTTT
CASRTSGKNTGELFF
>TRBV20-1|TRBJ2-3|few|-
TGCAGTGCCCTGACCAGGATCACAGATACGCAGTATTTT
CSALTRITDTQYF
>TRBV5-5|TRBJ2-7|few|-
TGTGCCAGCAGCTTGGCCCCCGGGACTCTCTACGAGCAGTACTTC
CASSLAPGTLYEQYF
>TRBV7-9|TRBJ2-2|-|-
TGTGCCATTATTCAGGAGACCGGGGAGCTGTTTTTT
CAIIQETGELFF
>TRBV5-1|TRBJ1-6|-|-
TGCGCCAGCAGCTTGGCAACGGGGGCAGGATCACCCCTCCACTTT
CASSLATGAGSPLHF
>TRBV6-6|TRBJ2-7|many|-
TGTGCCAGCAGTTACTCCCGGGCCGAGCAGTACTTC
CASSYSRAEQYF
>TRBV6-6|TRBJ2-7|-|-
TGTGCCAGCACCCGACCGTGGGAGCAGTACTTC
CASTRPWEQYF
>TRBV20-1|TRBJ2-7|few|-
TGCAGTGCTAGAGTGTTAGACGGAGGTGGGTACGAGCAGTACTTC
CSARVLDGGGYEQYF
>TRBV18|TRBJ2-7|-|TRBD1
TGTGCCAGCTCACAAGGGACAGGGGGCACCTACGAGCAGTACTTC
CASSQGTGGTYEQYF
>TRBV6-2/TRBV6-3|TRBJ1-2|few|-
TGTGCCAGCAGACCCCCTACAGGGAACTATGGCTACACCTTC
CASRPPTGNYGYTF
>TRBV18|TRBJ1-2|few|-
TGTGCCAGCTCACGTGGACAGCTAGGCCAAAACTATGGCTACACCTTC
CASSRGQLGQNYGYTF
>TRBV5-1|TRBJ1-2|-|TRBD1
TGCGCCAGCAGCCGACTCCAGGGGGCTGGTGGCTACACCTTC
CASSRLQGAGGYTF
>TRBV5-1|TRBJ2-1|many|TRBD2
TGCGCCAGCAGCTTGGATCCTCGGGAGGGGTACAATGAGCAGTTCTTC
CASSLDPREGYNEQFF
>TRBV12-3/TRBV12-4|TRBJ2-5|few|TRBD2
TGTGCCAGCAGCCCGACTAGCGGGGGGATTGAGACCCAGTACTTC
CASSPTSGGIETQYF